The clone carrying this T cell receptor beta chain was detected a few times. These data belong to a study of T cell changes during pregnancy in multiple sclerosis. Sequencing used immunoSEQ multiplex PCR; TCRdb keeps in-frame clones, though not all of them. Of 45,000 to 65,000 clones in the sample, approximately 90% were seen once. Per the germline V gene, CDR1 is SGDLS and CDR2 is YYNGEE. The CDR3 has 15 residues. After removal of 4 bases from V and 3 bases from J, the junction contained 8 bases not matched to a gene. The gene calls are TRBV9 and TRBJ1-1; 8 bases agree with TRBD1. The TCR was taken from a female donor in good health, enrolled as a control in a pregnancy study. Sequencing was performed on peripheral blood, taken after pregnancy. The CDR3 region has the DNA TGTGCCAGCAGCACCACAGGGACAGGACACACTGAAGCTTTCTTT. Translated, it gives CASSTTGTGHTEAFF.